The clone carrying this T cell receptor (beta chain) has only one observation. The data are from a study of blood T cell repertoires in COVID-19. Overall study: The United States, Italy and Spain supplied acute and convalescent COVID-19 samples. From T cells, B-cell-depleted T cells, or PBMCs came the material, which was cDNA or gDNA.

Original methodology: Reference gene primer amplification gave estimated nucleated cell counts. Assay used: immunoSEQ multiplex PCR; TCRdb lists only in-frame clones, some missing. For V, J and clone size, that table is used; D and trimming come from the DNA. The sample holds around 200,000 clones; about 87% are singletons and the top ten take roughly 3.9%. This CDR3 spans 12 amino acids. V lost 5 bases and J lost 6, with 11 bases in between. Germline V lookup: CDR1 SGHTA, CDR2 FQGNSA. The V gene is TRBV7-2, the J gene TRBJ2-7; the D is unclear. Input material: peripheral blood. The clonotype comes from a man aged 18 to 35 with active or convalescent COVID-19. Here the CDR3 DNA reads TGTGCCAGCAGCCTCCAGCGCGCCGAGCAGTACTTC. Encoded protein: CASSLQRAEQYF.